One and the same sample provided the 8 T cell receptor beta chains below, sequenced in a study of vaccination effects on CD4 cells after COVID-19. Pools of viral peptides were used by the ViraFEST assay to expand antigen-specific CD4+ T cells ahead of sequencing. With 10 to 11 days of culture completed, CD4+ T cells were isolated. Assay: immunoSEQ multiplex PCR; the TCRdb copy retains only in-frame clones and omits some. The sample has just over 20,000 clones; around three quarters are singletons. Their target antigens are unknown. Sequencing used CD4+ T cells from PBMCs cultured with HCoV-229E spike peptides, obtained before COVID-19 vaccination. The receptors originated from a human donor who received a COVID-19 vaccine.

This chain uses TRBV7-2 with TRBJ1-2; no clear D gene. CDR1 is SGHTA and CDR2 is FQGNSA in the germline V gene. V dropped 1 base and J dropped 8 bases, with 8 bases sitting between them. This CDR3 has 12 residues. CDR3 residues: CASSLDREGYTF. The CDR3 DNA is TGTGCCAGCAGCTTAGACCGGGAGGGCTACACCTTC.

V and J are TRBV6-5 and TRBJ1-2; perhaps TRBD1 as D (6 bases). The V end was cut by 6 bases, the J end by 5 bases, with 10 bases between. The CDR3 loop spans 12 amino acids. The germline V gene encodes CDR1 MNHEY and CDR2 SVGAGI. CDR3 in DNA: TGTGCCAGCAGGACTCAGGGGTATGGCTACACCTTC. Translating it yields CASRTQGYGYTF.

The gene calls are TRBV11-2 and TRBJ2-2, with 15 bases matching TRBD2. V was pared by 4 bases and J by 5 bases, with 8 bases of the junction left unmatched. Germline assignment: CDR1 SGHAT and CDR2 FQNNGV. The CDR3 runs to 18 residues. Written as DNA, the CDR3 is TGTGCCAGCAGCTCAGGACTAGCGGGAGGGCCTCGGACCGGGGAGCTGTTTTTT. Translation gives CASSSGLAGGPRTGELFF.

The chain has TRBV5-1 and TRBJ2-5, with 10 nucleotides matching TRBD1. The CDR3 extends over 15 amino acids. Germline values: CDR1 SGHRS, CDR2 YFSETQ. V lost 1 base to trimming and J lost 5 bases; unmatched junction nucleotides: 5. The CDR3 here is CASSLQGQGQETQYF. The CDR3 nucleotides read TGCGCCAGCAGCTTGCAGGGACAGGGGCAGGAGACCCAGTACTTC.

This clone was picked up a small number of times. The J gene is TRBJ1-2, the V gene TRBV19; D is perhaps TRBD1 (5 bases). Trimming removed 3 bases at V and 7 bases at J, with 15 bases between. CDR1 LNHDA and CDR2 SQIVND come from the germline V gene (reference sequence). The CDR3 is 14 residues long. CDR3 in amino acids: CASSMAWQGGGYTF. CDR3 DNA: TGTGCCAGTAGTATGGCTTGGCAGGGTGGTGGCTACACCTTC.

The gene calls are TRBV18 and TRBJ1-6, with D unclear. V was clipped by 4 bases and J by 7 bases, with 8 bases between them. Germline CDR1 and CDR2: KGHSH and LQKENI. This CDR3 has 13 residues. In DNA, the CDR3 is TGTGCCAGCTCACAGGGAATGAATTCACCCCTCCACTTT. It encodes CASSQGMNSPLHF.

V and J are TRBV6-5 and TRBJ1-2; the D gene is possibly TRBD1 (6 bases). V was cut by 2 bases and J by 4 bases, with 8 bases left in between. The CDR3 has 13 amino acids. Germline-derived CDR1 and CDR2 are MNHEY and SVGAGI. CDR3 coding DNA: TGTGCCAGCAGTTACGACAGGAGCTATGGCTACACCTTC. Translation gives CASSYDRSYGYTF.

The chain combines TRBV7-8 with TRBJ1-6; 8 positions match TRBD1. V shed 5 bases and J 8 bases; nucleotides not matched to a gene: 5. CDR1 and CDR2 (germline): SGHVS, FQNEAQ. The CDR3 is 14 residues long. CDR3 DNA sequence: TGTGCCAGCAGCGTTCGGACAGGGCATTCACCCCTCCACTTT. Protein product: CASSVRTGHSPLHF.